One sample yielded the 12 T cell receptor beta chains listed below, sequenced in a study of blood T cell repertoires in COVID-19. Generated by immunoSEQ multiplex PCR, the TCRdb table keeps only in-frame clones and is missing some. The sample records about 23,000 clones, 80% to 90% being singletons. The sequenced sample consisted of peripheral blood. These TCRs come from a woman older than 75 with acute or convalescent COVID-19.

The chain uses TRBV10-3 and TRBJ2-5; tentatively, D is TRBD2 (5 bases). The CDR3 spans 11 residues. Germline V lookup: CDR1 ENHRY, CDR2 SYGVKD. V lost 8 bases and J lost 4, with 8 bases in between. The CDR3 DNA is TGTGCCATCGGGGAGCGAGAGACCCAGTACTTC. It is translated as CAIGERETQYF.

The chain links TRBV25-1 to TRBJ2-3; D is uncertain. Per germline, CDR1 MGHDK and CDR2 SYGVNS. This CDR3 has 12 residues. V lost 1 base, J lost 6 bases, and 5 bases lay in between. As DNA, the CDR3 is TGTGCCAGCAGTGAATGGCCGGATACGCAGTATTTT. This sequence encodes CASSEWPDTQYF.

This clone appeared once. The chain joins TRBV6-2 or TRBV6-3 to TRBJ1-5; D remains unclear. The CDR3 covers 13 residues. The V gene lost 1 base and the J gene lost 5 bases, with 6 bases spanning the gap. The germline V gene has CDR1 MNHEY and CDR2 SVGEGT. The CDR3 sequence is CASSYWRDQPQHF. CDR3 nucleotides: TGTGCCAGCAGTTACTGGAGGGATCAGCCCCAGCATTTT.

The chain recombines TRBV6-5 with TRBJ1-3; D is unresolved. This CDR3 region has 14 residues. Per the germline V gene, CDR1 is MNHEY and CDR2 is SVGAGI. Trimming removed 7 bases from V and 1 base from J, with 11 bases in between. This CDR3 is CASTPTLSGNTIYF. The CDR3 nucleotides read TGTGCCAGCACCCCCACACTATCTGGAAACACCATATATTTT.

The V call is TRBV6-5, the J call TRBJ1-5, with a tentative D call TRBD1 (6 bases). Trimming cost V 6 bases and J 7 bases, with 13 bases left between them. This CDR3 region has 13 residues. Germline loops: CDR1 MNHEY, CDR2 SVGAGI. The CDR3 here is CASSPQGWQPQHF. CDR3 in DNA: TGTGCCAGCAGCCCACAGGGATGGCAGCCCCAGCATTTT.

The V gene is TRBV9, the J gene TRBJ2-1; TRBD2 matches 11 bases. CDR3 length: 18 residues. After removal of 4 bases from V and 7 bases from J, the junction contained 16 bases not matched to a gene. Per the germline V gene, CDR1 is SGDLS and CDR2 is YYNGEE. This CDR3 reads CASSPWVLTSGRGNEQFF. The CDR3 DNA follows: TGTGCCAGCAGCCCATGGGTATTAACTAGCGGGAGAGGAAATGAGCAGTTCTTC.

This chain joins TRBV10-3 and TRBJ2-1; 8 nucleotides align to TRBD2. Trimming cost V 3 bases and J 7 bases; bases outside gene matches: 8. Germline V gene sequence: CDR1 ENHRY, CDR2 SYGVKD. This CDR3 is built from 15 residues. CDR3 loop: CAISDKTGGPNEQFF. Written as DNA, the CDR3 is TGTGCCATCAGTGACAAAACGGGAGGGCCTAATGAGCAGTTCTTC.

Written as DNA, the CDR3 is TGTGCCAGCAGCCCGAGCGGGGCCTTCTCCTACGAGCAGTACTTC. Translated: CASSPSGAFSYEQYF. The chain is built from TRBV27 and TRBJ2-7, with 7 bases identical to TRBD2. Losses at the gene ends were 6 bases for V and 0 bases for J; bases not matched to a gene: 8. Per germline, CDR1 MNHEY and CDR2 SMNVEV (reference sequence). This CDR3 region has 15 residues.

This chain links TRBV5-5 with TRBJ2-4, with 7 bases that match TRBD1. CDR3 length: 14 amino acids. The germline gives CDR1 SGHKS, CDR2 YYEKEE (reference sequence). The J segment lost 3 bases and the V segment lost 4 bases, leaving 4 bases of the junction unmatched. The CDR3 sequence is CASSTGAGKNIQYF. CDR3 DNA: TGTGCCAGCAGCACAGGGGCGGGCAAAAACATTCAGTACTTC.

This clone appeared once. CDR3 sequence reads: CATSGPPLYNEQFF. For the CDR3, the DNA is TGTGCCACCAGTGGGCCGCCTCTCTACAATGAGCAGTTCTTC. This chain uses TRBV24-1 with TRBJ2-1; D is unresolved. This CDR3 is built from 14 residues. Trimming stripped 5 bases from V and 3 bases from J, with 10 bases between. Germline V CDR1 and CDR2: KGHDR, SFDVKD.

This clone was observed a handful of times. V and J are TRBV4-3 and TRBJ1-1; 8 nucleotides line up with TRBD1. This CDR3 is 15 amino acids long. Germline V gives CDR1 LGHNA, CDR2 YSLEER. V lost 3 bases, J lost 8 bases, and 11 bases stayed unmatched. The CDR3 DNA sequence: TGCGCCAGCAGCCACGGAGGGACAGGAGTAGAAGAAGCTTTCTTT. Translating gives CASSHGGTGVEEAFF.

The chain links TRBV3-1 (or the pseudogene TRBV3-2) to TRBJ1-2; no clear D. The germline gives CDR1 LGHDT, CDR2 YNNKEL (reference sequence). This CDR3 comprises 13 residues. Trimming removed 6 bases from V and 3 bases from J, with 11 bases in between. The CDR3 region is CASSYKLDYGYTF. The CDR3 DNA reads TGTGCCAGCAGTTACAAGCTAGACTATGGCTACACCTTC.